The TCR beta chain described here comes from a study of beta chain features in type 1 diabetes. On average, the one heparinised blood draw given by each donor was about 100 mL. Of the isolated RNA, all was reverse transcribed, and so the sequenced material was expressed TCRB transcripts. Using immunoSEQ multiplex PCR, the repertoire was profiled, and TCRdb retains in-frame clones only, with some absent. The sample lists about 900,000 clones; under 20% were seen once. The sample comprised naive CD4+ T cells from blood. This receptor was identified in a woman aged 18-29 years in good health.

The chain's CDR3 is CASSPRGGPTDTQYF. CDR3 nucleotides: TGTGCCAGCTCACCACGAGGTGGACCCACAGATACGCAGTATTTT. The chain has TRBV18 and TRBJ2-3, with D unresolved. The V gene's germline CDR1 is KGHSH and CDR2 LQKENI. The CDR3 runs to 15 residues. Trimming removed 1 base at V and 2 bases at J, with 10 bases between.